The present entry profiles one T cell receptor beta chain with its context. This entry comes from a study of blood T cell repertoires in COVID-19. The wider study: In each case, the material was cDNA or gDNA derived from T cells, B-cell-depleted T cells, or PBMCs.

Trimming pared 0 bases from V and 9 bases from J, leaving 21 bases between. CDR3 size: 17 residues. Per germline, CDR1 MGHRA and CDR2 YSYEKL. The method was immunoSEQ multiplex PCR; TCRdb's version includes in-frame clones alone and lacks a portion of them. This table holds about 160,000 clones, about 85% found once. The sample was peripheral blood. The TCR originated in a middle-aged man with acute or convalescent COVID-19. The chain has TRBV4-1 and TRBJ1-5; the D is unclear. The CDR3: CASSQDTTAPSPRPQHF. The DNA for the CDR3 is TGCGCCAGCAGCCAAGATACAACAGCACCCTCTCCTCGGCCCCAGCATTTT.